These T cell receptor beta chains were read from a single sample in a study of prognosis after radiotherapy for stage I lung cancer. One entry per CDR3 protein, called by TCRdb with MiXCR from the multiplex PCR reads. The sample lists more than 30,000 distinct CDR3 sequences; 42% were seen once. Sequencing used PBMCs, obtained before or after stereotactic body radiation therapy (not recorded which). These receptor sequences come from a donor older than 45 with non-small cell lung cancer. Both conserved end residues are part of each CDR3. The order of the fields is D gene, V gene, J gene, clone size, CDR3 protein, CDR3 DNA. D genes are given only for firm matches. Size values are once, few and many counts, or a class for expanded clones, and some rows have none.

>-|TRBV30|TRBJ1-1|many
CAWSVKHTEAFF
TGTGCCTGGAGTGTAAAACACACTGAAGCTTTCTTT
>-|TRBV7-9|TRBJ2-1|many
CAGLGGQYNEQFF
TGTGCCGGGCTGGGGGGGCAGTACAATGAGCAGTTCTTC
>TRBD1|TRBV28|TRBJ2-2|-
CASRAQGQSYDELFF
TGTGCCAGCAGAGCTCAGGGACAGTCGTACGACGAGCTGTTTTTC
>-|TRBV4-1|TRBJ2-1|many
CASSQDLDFLYNEQFF
TGCGCCAGCAGCCAAGATTTGGACTTCTTATACAATGAGCAGTTCTTC
>-|TRBV6-1|TRBJ2-2|-
CASSLSGTGELFF
TGTGCCAGCAGCCTTAGTGGCACCGGGGAGCTGTTTTTT
>-|TRBV7-6|TRBJ1-1|many
CASSLGGGINTEAFF
TGTGCCAGCAGCTTAGGAGGGGGGATTAACACTGAAGCTTTCTTT
>-|TRBV28|TRBJ1-3|many
CASSFLGSGNTIYF
TGTGCCAGCAGTTTTTTGGGCTCTGGAAACACCATATATTTT
>-|TRBV7-2|TRBJ1-5|many
CASSSPYGYQPQHF
TGTGCCAGCAGCTCCCCTTACGGATATCAGCCCCAGCATTTT
>-|TRBV27|TRBJ2-7|-
CASSQGRSSYEQYF
TGTGCCAGCAGTCAGGGACGGAGCTCCTACGAGCAGTACTTC
>-|TRBV6-2/TRBV6-3|TRBJ2-1|many
CASSYPSDKPNEQFF
TGTGCCAGCAGTTACCCCTCCGACAAGCCGAATGAGCAGTTCTTC
>TRBD2|TRBV3-1|TRBJ2-7|once
CASSTKAGGHYEQYF
TGTGCCAGCAGCACTAAGGCGGGGGGGCACTACGAGCAGTACTTC
>-|TRBV4-1|TRBJ1-2|many
CASSRGALANYGYTF
TGCGCCAGCAGCCGAGGGGCCTTAGCTAACTATGGCTACACCTTC
>-|TRBV19|TRBJ1-2|-
CASSMDGANYGYTF
TGTGCCAGTAGTATGGACGGAGCTAACTATGGCTACACCTTC
>TRBD1|TRBV7-8|TRBJ2-3|many
CASSFEGTGLTDTQYF
TGTGCCAGCAGCTTTGAGGGGACAGGACTCACAGATACGCAGTATTTT
>-|TRBV12-3/TRBV12-4|TRBJ1-5|many
CASSPQEQPQHF
TGTGCCAGCAGTCCTCAGGAGCAGCCCCAGCATTTT
>TRBD2|TRBV5-4|TRBJ2-7|many
CASSQKRPSGSYEQYF
TGTGCCAGCAGCCAAAAGCGCCCTAGCGGATCCTACGAGCAGTACTTC
>-|TRBV6-1|TRBJ1-6|medium-sized
CASIWARASPVASPLHF
TGTGCCAGCATCTGGGCACGGGCGTCTCCAGTAGCTTCACCCCTCCACTTT
>-|TRBV5-1|TRBJ1-1|-
CASSLSGGSTEAFF
TGCGCCAGCAGCTTGAGTGGGGGGTCCACTGAAGCTTTCTTT
>-|TRBV20-1|TRBJ1-2|many
CNTTSGYPNYGYTF
TGCAATACCACCTCGGGGTACCCTAACTATGGCTACACCTTC
>-|TRBV20-1|TRBJ2-1|-
CSARVSPDTGTGTDEQFF
TGCAGTGCTAGAGTTTCGCCGGATACCGGTACAGGGACCGATGAGCAGTTCTTC
>-|TRBV6-4|TRBJ2-1|-
CASSVQGSTNEHFF
TGTGCCAGCAGTGTACAGGGTAGTACCAATGAGCATTTCTTC
>-|TRBV28|TRBJ2-7|-
CVSSTFSYEQYF
TGTGTCAGCAGTACATTTTCCTACGAGCAGTACTTC
>TRBD1|TRBV20-1|TRBJ1-2|-
CSATGMCPARDSGTNGYTF
TGCAGTGCTACAGGGATGTGTCCGGCCCGGGACAGTGGTACTAATGGCTACACCTTC